This T cell receptor beta chain was captured by sequencing in a study of T cells after yellow fever vaccination (dated by TCRdb to the late 2010s). With respect to the entire study: The SMART-Seq v4 Ultra Low Input RNA kit was used to prepare libraries from fractions with low cell numbers. To track T-cell clones before and after primary and booster YFV17D yellow fever vaccination, bulk TCR alpha and beta repertoires were sequenced longitudinally. Two healthy male donors made up the cohort, one aged 18 to 30 years and the other aged 30 to 39 years. Blood samples were taken at several timepoints before and after primary and secondary immunization, and bulk PBMC replicates and cell subsets were isolated.

Synthesis of TCR cDNA relied on 5'RACE template switching, a step that introduced a universal primer site along with unique molecular identifiers. Priming for cDNA synthesis came from both the TCR alpha and TCR beta constant segments. Two PCR steps were used to amplify libraries, with sample barcodes and sequencing adapters being added in the second step. Sequencing of libraries was performed on Illumina HiSeq 2500 (2x100 bp) or NovaSeq (2x150 bp). In the original analysis: MIGEC was used to demultiplex reads and collapse the reads into UMI consensus sequences, and MiXCR was used for V(D)J alignment. Vaccine-responding clonotypes were defined with edgeR using replicate PBMC samples, requiring FDR below 0.01 and a log2 fold change above 5 up to day 15. Each bulk clonotype received a CD4 or CD8 identity based on whether the sequenced CD4 or CD8 repertoire contained that clonotype at higher abundance. The public reads were run again by TCRdb, first through fastp at Q25 and then through MiXCR, and only productive beta chains were kept. Rows matching on CDR3 protein sequence are summarized as one entry with the most common DNA and genes. The V and J calls reflect TCRdb's pipeline rather than the authors' work. The sample has 200,000 to 300,000 distinct CDR3 sequences on record, over 10% of them singletons. Jointly, the top ten make up roughly 0.5% of the sample.

The paper as a whole reports these results and caveats: Because abundant contaminating clonotypes from the bulk population could be contained in FACS-sorted repertoires, computational filtering was required. Because the study included only a couple of donors, the extent to which the findings can be generalized is limited. After the booster, most clones that had expanded after primary vaccination were detected again (roughly 96% of CD4 and roughly 86% of CD8), suggesting broad maintenance of memory. Compared with the primary T-cell response, the secondary T-cell response was faster but weaker, reaching its peak on day 5 rather than on day 15. A small share of clonotypes occurred in both CD4 and CD8 compartments, likely arising from convergent recombination.

What this sample's treatment or condition label stands for: live attenuated yellow fever vaccine strain. PBMCs were isolated from peripheral blood using a standard Ficoll-Paque protocol. CD4 and CD8 T-cell fractions were isolated with Dynabeads CD4 and CD8 positive selection kits. TriZol was used to extract RNA from bulk PBMCs, CD4 and CD8 fractions, and dextramer-positive and dextramer-negative fractions. This clonotype was seen a handful of times. What this receptor recognizes is not known. It has no much larger one-base neighbor in the sample; base qualities were not kept. Sequencing was performed on CD4+ T cells sorted from PBMCs, taken 45 days after the yellow fever booster vaccination. This TCR was sampled from a man in his thirties or forties who received the YFV17D yellow fever vaccine.

Here is the DNA: TGTGCCAGCAGTGGTACAGACAGGGTCCAGACCCAGTACTTC. Translated, this gives CASSGTDRVQTQYF. The V gene is TRBV25-1 and the J gene is TRBJ2-5; 7 of the junction bases match TRBD1. CDR1 and CDR2 were assigned from the germline V gene as MGHDK and SYGVNS. Relative to germline, V is missing 4 bases and J is missing 6 bases, with 8 bases of the junction outside any gene match. The CDR3 contains 14 residues, cysteine and phenylalanine counted. Kept here is only the CDR3 DNA, which spans 42 bases and is read in frame from base 1.